This T cell receptor (beta chain) was sequenced during a study of CD8+CD57+ T cells in acquired aplastic anemia. Only patients with CD8+CD57+ cell expansion on flow cytometry were chosen for sequencing. Details on this clonotype: Antigen specificity is unknown.

Genomic DNA, the template, was used for profiling of the TCR beta VDJ and CDR3. Via MiXCR, TCRdb re-called the reads, giving one row per CDR3 protein. The sample shows about 180,000 distinct CDR3 sequences, 45% to 55% of them seen only once. Study-level points and caveats: Any difference that existed in CD8+ Simpson's diversity between patients and controls was not significant.

V lost 3 bases to trimming and J lost 9 bases, with 12 bases between them. CDR3 size: 14 residues. Per germline, CDR1 SNHLY and CDR2 FYNNEI. This chain links TRBV2 with TRBJ1-6, with D possibly TRBD1 on 5 matching bases. What was sequenced was sorted CD4+, CD8+, or CD8+CD57+ T cells (not recorded which) from PBMCs. The sequence was obtained from a human donor with aplastic anemia. CDR3 bases: TGTGCCAGCAGTGAGGCCGGGGGAGGTTCACCCCTCCACTTT. This translates into CASSEAGGGSPLHF.